A selection of T cell receptor beta chains follows, all from one sample in a study of blood T cell repertoires in COVID-19. This table comes from immunoSEQ multiplex PCR, and its TCRdb copy is limited to in-frame clones, with some not included. The sample shows tens of thousands of clones, around 80% of them seen only once. Sample: peripheral blood. Receptor source: a human donor in a cohort sampled during active COVID-19. Each CDR3 is given with its conserved first and last residue. D genes are given only for firm matches. The size of a clone is reported for some rows only, either as once, few or many, or as a class for expanded clones.

v_call: TRBV7-8; d_call: .; clone_size: few; j_call: TRBJ1-3; cdr3_nt: TGTGCCAGCAGCTTTCCCCCAGCGGTAGGAGCTGGAAACACCATATATTTT; cdr3_aa: CASSFPPAVGAGNTIYF
v_call: TRBV4-3; d_call: .; clone_size: .; j_call: TRBJ2-7; cdr3_nt: TGCGCCAGCAGCCAAGATCGGCTACTAGTCTACGAGCAGTACTTC; cdr3_aa: CASSQDRLLVYEQYF
v_call: TRBV4-1; d_call: .; clone_size: .; j_call: TRBJ1-5; cdr3_nt: TGCGCCAGCAGCCAAGAGGGGGGGGGATACGGTAATCAGCCCCAGCATTTT; cdr3_aa: CASSQEGGGYGNQPQHF
v_call: TRBV5-1; d_call: TRBD1; clone_size: .; j_call: TRBJ1-1; cdr3_nt: TGCGCCAGCAGCTTGCTCGGGACAGAGAACACTGAAGCTTTCTTT; cdr3_aa: CASSLLGTENTEAFF
v_call: TRBV7-3; d_call: .; clone_size: .; j_call: TRBJ2-1; cdr3_nt: TGTGCCAGCAGCTTACTCTTTGGTGGAGTTTCGGAGCAGTTCTTC; cdr3_aa: CASSLLFGGVSEQFF
v_call: TRBV20-1; d_call: .; clone_size: .; j_call: TRBJ1-4; cdr3_nt: TGCAGTGCTAGTTGGCAGGGAAAAGAAAAACTGTTTTTT; cdr3_aa: CSASWQGKEKLFF
v_call: TRBV11-3; d_call: .; clone_size: .; j_call: TRBJ1-1; cdr3_nt: TGTGCCAGCAGCTTAGGATTTGGGCAGTATAACACTGAAGCTTTCTTT; cdr3_aa: CASSLGFGQYNTEAFF
v_call: TRBV6-6; d_call: TRBD1; clone_size: .; j_call: TRBJ1-1; cdr3_nt: TGTGCCAGCACCCAGGGGGGCACTGAAGCTTTCTTT; cdr3_aa: CASTQGGTEAFF
v_call: TRBV11-2; d_call: .; clone_size: .; j_call: TRBJ1-6; cdr3_nt: TGTGCCAGCAGCACCGGGATTGACTATTCACCCCTCCACTTT; cdr3_aa: CASSTGIDYSPLHF
v_call: TRBV11-3; d_call: TRBD1; clone_size: .; j_call: TRBJ1-1; cdr3_nt: TGTGCCAGCAGCCGGGACAGGGGGATGAACACTGAAGCTTTCTTT; cdr3_aa: CASSRDRGMNTEAFF
v_call: TRBV7-8; d_call: TRBD1; clone_size: .; j_call: TRBJ2-4; cdr3_nt: TGTGCCAGCAGCCGACAGGGTAATGGCATTCAGTACTTC; cdr3_aa: CASSRQGNGIQYF
v_call: TRBV9; d_call: .; clone_size: .; j_call: TRBJ2-7; cdr3_nt: TGTGCCAGCAGCCTCCATCCGGGGGATGGCGAGCAGTACTTC; cdr3_aa: CASSLHPGDGEQYF
v_call: TRBV4-2; d_call: TRBD2; clone_size: .; j_call: TRBJ2-7; cdr3_nt: TGTGCCAGCAGCCAAGAGTCTGGGCTAGCGGGAGGTAGAGCCTACGAGCAGTACTTC; cdr3_aa: CASSQESGLAGGRAYEQYF
v_call: TRBV13; d_call: .; clone_size: .; j_call: TRBJ2-1; cdr3_nt: TGTGCCAGCAGCCTCGGGTCCTCCTACAATGAGCAGTTCTTC; cdr3_aa: CASSLGSSYNEQFF
v_call: TRBV20-1; d_call: .; clone_size: once; j_call: TRBJ2-1; cdr3_nt: TGCAGTAGCGTGCCCTCCAATGAGCAGTTCTTC; cdr3_aa: CSSVPSNEQFF
v_call: TRBV2; d_call: .; clone_size: few; j_call: TRBJ1-3; cdr3_nt: TGTGCCAGCCGCGACATCCGCCCTGGAAACACCATATATTTT; cdr3_aa: CASRDIRPGNTIYF
v_call: TRBV2; d_call: .; clone_size: .; j_call: TRBJ2-7; cdr3_nt: TGTGCCAGCAGTATGACTGCCTACGAGCAGTACTTC; cdr3_aa: CASSMTAYEQYF
v_call: TRBV3-1/TRBV3-2; d_call: TRBD2; clone_size: .; j_call: TRBJ2-2; cdr3_nt: TGTGCCAGCAGCCAGGTTGACAGACTAGCGGGACACACCGGGGAGCTGTTTTTT; cdr3_aa: CASSQVDRLAGHTGELFF
v_call: TRBV27; d_call: TRBD2; clone_size: .; j_call: TRBJ2-3; cdr3_nt: TGTGCCAGCAGTAAACTAGCGGAAATCACAGATACGCAGTATTTT; cdr3_aa: CASSKLAEITDTQYF
v_call: TRBV28; d_call: .; clone_size: .; j_call: TRBJ2-5; cdr3_nt: TGTGCCAGCAGTTTCCAACAGGGTCAAGAGACCCAGTACTTC; cdr3_aa: CASSFQQGQETQYF
v_call: TRBV5-1; d_call: TRBD1; clone_size: .; j_call: TRBJ1-5; cdr3_nt: TGCGCCAGCAGCGTGGGACAGGGCGATCAGCCCCAGCATTTT; cdr3_aa: CASSVGQGDQPQHF
v_call: TRBV18; d_call: .; clone_size: .; j_call: TRBJ2-1; cdr3_nt: TGTGCCAGCTCCTCACTGTACAATGAGCAGTTCTTC; cdr3_aa: CASSSLYNEQFF
v_call: TRBV7-2; d_call: .; clone_size: .; j_call: TRBJ1-4; cdr3_nt: TGTGCCAGCAGCTCGGGGGACGTCGGAGAAAAACTGTTTTTT; cdr3_aa: CASSSGDVGEKLFF
v_call: TRBV6-6; d_call: .; clone_size: .; j_call: TRBJ1-5; cdr3_nt: TGTGCCAGCAGTTTAAGACGGGACAATCAGCCCCAGCATTTT; cdr3_aa: CASSLRRDNQPQHF
v_call: TRBV19; d_call: TRBD1; clone_size: few; j_call: TRBJ1-2; cdr3_nt: TGTGCCAGTCGACAGGGGGCGATGGGCTACACCTTC; cdr3_aa: CASRQGAMGYTF
v_call: TRBV9; d_call: TRBD2; clone_size: .; j_call: TRBJ2-2; cdr3_nt: TGTGCCAGCAGCCCAAGCGGGAATGTCGGGGAGCTGTTTTTT; cdr3_aa: CASSPSGNVGELFF
v_call: TRBV28; d_call: TRBD1; clone_size: .; j_call: TRBJ1-3; cdr3_nt: TGTGCCAGCAGTTTGGGCAGGGGGCCGGGAAACACCATATATTTT; cdr3_aa: CASSLGRGPGNTIYF
v_call: TRBV9; d_call: .; clone_size: .; j_call: TRBJ2-1; cdr3_nt: TGTGCCAATGGACAGACCGACAATGAGCAGTTCTTC; cdr3_aa: CANGQTDNEQFF
v_call: TRBV18; d_call: .; clone_size: .; j_call: TRBJ2-5; cdr3_nt: TGTGCCAGCTCACCAACGATGGAGGCGACCCAGTACTTC; cdr3_aa: CASSPTMEATQYF
v_call: TRBV12-5; d_call: .; clone_size: .; j_call: TRBJ2-7; cdr3_nt: TGTGCTGGTGGAGCCCCGTACGAGCAGTACTTC; cdr3_aa: CAGGAPYEQYF
v_call: TRBV19; d_call: .; clone_size: once; j_call: TRBJ2-7; cdr3_nt: TGTGCCAGTAGCGAAACTAGTTTCACCTACGAGCAGTACTTC; cdr3_aa: CASSETSFTYEQYF
v_call: TRBV24-1; d_call: TRBD1; clone_size: .; j_call: TRBJ1-4; cdr3_nt: TGTGCCACCAGTGATCCGGGACAGGGGGTGGAAAAACTGTTTTTT; cdr3_aa: CATSDPGQGVEKLFF
v_call: TRBV6-1; d_call: .; clone_size: .; j_call: TRBJ1-4; cdr3_nt: TGTGCCAGCAGTGAGGGCGAAGGTAATGAAAAACTGTTTTTT; cdr3_aa: CASSEGEGNEKLFF
v_call: TRBV6-5; d_call: .; clone_size: .; j_call: TRBJ2-7; cdr3_nt: TGTGCCAGCAGTCCACGGGGGCAGGGGGGCGAGCAGTACTTC; cdr3_aa: CASSPRGQGGEQYF
v_call: TRBV18; d_call: TRBD1; clone_size: .; j_call: TRBJ1-5; cdr3_nt: TGTGCCAGCTCACCGAGGACAGGTAACCAGCCCCAGCATTTT; cdr3_aa: CASSPRTGNQPQHF
v_call: TRBV7-9; d_call: .; clone_size: few; j_call: TRBJ1-5; cdr3_nt: TGTGCCAGCAGCTTAGACAGCCCCAATCAGCCCCAGCATTTT; cdr3_aa: CASSLDSPNQPQHF
v_call: TRBV28; d_call: .; clone_size: .; j_call: TRBJ2-7; cdr3_nt: TGTGCCAGCAGTTTATATCTACGCGTCTCCAACTACGAGCAGTACTTC; cdr3_aa: CASSLYLRVSNYEQYF
v_call: TRBV4-1; d_call: TRBD1; clone_size: .; j_call: TRBJ1-1; cdr3_nt: TGCGCCAGCAGCCACCGGACAGGGGTTAACACTGAAGCTTTCTTT; cdr3_aa: CASSHRTGVNTEAFF
v_call: TRBV15; d_call: .; clone_size: .; j_call: TRBJ1-5; cdr3_nt: TGTGCCACCAGCAGAGATATGGGGCCACATAGCAATCAGCCCCAGCATTTT; cdr3_aa: CATSRDMGPHSNQPQHF
v_call: TRBV9; d_call: .; clone_size: .; j_call: TRBJ2-1; cdr3_nt: TGTGCCAGCAGCCAGTGGGGGGACTCCTACAATGAGCAGTTCTTC; cdr3_aa: CASSQWGDSYNEQFF
v_call: TRBV18; d_call: .; clone_size: .; j_call: TRBJ1-1; cdr3_nt: TGTGCCAGCTCACCACAGCTCGGGGGGGGTGAAGCTTTCTTT; cdr3_aa: CASSPQLGGGEAFF
v_call: TRBV18; d_call: .; clone_size: .; j_call: TRBJ2-2; cdr3_nt: TGTGCCAGCTCACTACAGGGAGCGCTCACCGGGGAGCTGTTTTTT; cdr3_aa: CASSLQGALTGELFF
v_call: TRBV2; d_call: TRBD1; clone_size: .; j_call: TRBJ1-4; cdr3_nt: TGTGCCAGCAGTCTCGACAGGGGTAATGAAAAACTGTTTTTT; cdr3_aa: CASSLDRGNEKLFF
v_call: TRBV9; d_call: TRBD1; clone_size: .; j_call: TRBJ1-3; cdr3_nt: TGTGCCAGCAGCGTAGGGGGACAGGGAGGAAACACCATATATTTT; cdr3_aa: CASSVGGQGGNTIYF
v_call: TRBV24-1; d_call: .; clone_size: .; j_call: TRBJ2-1; cdr3_nt: TGTGCCACCAGTGATTTAGGGGCTAGCTCCTACAATGAGCAGTTCTTC; cdr3_aa: CATSDLGASSYNEQFF
v_call: TRBV29-1; d_call: .; clone_size: .; j_call: TRBJ1-1; cdr3_nt: TGCAGCGGTCGGAGGGTAAGGGGACAAGCTTTCTTT; cdr3_aa: CSGRRVRGQAFF
v_call: TRBV21-1; d_call: .; clone_size: .; j_call: TRBJ1-2; cdr3_nt: TGTGCCAGCAGCAAAGGGGAAAGTTGTGGGGGCTGGGGCTACACCTTC; cdr3_aa: CASSKGESCGGWGYTF
v_call: TRBV11-1; d_call: .; clone_size: few; j_call: TRBJ2-7; cdr3_nt: TGTGCCAGCAGCCACGTGGGGGGATGGACCTACGAGCAGTACTTC; cdr3_aa: CASSHVGGWTYEQYF
v_call: TRBV2; d_call: .; clone_size: .; j_call: TRBJ2-3; cdr3_nt: TGTGCCAGCAGCCCAAGCACAGATACGCAGTATTTT; cdr3_aa: CASSPSTDTQYF
v_call: TRBV19; d_call: TRBD1; clone_size: .; j_call: TRBJ1-2; cdr3_nt: TGTGCCAGTAGTAACACAGGGGAATATGGCTACACCTTC; cdr3_aa: CASSNTGEYGYTF
v_call: TRBV28; d_call: TRBD1; clone_size: .; j_call: TRBJ1-1; cdr3_nt: TGTGCCAGCAGTCTCTGGACAGGGGAGAACACTGAAGCTTTCTTT; cdr3_aa: CASSLWTGENTEAFF